This T cell receptor (beta chain) was sequenced during a study of CD8 T cells in Susac syndrome. When the RNA was reverse transcribed, random hexamers were used with an input of roughly 0.45 to 1 ug. TCR beta CDR3 was amplified by immunoSEQ multiplex PCR. This amplification extended across 54 Vbeta and 13 Jbeta segments. Each CDR3 protein is one row after TCRdb ran MiXCR on the immunoSEQ multiplex PCR reads. The data show about 300,000 distinct CDR3 sequences, with approximately 90% seen just once and about 0.063% held by the top ten. V was trimmed by 3 bases and J by 1 base, leaving 13 bases between them. There are 17 residues in the CDR3. Germline values: CDR1 LGHNA, CDR2 YNFKEQ.

The sequencing input was CD4+ T cells from PBMCs. The rearrangement joins TRBV4-2 to TRBJ2-6; D is uncertain. This clonotype was obtained from a human donor with multiple sclerosis. The chain's CDR3 is CASSHPGRGSGANVLTF. CDR3 coding DNA: TGTGCCAGCAGCCATCCTGGGCGAGGATCTGGGGCCAACGTCCTGACTTTC.